Included here is one T cell receptor (beta chain) sequence, with context. Source study methods: Cell counts per sample came from amplifying reference gene primers. Sequenced by immunoSEQ multiplex PCR; TCRdb stores in-frame clones only, minus some. V, J and clone size are taken as reported in that table, and D and trimming were inferred from the DNA itself. This table has around 67,000 clones, 88% appearing once. The CDR3 spans 14 residues. The V end was cut by 4 bases, the J end by 0 bases, with 10 bases between. Looked up from germline, CDR1 is SGHRS and CDR2 is YFSETQ. The data were obtained in a study of blood T cell repertoires in COVID-19. Study in general: The United States, Italy and Spain were the sources of the acute and convalescent COVID-19 samples. T cells, B-cell-depleted T cells, or PBMCs provided the cDNA or gDNA that served as material.

The sequenced sample was peripheral blood. This receptor was taken from a woman of 80 years or more with active or convalescent COVID-19. The chain has TRBV5-1 and TRBJ1-1, with D perhaps matching TRBD1 (5 bases). CDR3 loop: CASSTGPMNTEAFF. CDR3 nucleotide sequence: TGCGCCAGCAGCACAGGCCCAATGAACACTGAAGCTTTCTTT.